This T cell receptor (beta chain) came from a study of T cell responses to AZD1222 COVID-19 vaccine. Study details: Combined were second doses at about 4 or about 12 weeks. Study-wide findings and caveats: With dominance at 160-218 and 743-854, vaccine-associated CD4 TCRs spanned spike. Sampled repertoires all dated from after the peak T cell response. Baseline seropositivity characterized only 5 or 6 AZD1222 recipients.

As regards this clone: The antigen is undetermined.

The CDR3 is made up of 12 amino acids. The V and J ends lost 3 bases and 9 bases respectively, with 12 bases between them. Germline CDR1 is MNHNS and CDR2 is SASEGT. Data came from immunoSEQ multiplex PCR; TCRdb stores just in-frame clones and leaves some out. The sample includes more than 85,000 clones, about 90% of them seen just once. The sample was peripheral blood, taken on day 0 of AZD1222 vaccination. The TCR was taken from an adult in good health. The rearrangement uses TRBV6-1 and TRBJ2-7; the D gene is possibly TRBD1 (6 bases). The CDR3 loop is CASSEEDRRQYF. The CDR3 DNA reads TGTGCCAGCAGTGAGGAAGACAGGCGGCAGTACTTC.